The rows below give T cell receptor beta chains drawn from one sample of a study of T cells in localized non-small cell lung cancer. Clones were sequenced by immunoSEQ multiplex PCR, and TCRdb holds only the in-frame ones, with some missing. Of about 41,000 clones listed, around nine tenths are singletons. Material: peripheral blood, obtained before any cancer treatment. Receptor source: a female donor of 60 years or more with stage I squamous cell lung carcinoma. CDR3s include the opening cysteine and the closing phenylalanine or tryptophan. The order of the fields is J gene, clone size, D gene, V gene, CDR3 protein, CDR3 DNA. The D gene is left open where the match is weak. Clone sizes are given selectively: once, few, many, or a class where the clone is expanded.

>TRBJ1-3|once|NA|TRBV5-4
CASSKGSSGNTIYF
TGTGCCAGCAGCAAGGGATCGTCTGGAAACACCATATATTTT
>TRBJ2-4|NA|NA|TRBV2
CASILAEGSIQYF
TGTGCCAGCATCTTAGCGGAAGGCAGCATTCAGTACTTC
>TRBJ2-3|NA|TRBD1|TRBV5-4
CASSRPGTEITDTQYF
TGTGCCAGCAGCCGACCCGGGACAGAGATCACAGATACGCAGTATTTT
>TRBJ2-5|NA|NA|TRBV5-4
CASSPTNPRVGETQYF
TGTGCCAGCAGCCCCACTAACCCCAGGGTAGGAGAGACCCAGTACTTC
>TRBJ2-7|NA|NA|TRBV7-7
CASSPTPYADGDEQYF
TGTGCCAGCAGCCCAACCCCTTACGCGGACGGTGACGAGCAGTACTTC
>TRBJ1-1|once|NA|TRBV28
CASSSPYGGTATEAFF
TGTGCCAGCAGTTCGCCGTACGGGGGAACTGCCACTGAAGCTTTCTTT
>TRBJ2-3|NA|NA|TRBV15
CATSAATDTQYF
TGTGCCACCAGCGCGGCCACAGATACGCAGTATTTT
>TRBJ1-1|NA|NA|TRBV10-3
CAIKPGGGSEAFF
TGTGCCATCAAACCAGGTGGAGGCTCTGAAGCTTTCTTT
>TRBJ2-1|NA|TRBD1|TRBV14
CASSRGGNYNEQFF
TGTGCCAGCAGTAGAGGGGGCAACTACAATGAGCAGTTCTTC
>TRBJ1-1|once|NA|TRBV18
CASSHDYAQGSTFF
TGTGCCAGCTCACACGACTACGCGCAGGGGTCGACTTTCTTT
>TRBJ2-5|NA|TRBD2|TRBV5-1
CASSLATSGSWETQYF
TGCGCCAGCAGCTTGGCAACTAGCGGGAGTTGGGAGACCCAGTACTTC
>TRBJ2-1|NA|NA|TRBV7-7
CASSPLRGGAGGEQFF
TGTGCTAGCAGCCCCCTCCGAGGGGGGGCGGGCGGTGAGCAGTTCTTC
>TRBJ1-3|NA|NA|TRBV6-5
CASSGQAGNTIYF
TGTGCCAGCAGTGGGCAGGCTGGAAACACCATATATTTT
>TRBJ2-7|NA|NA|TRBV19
CASSIVGSSSYEQYF
TGTGCCAGTAGTATAGTCGGTTCCTCCTCCTACGAGCAGTACTTC
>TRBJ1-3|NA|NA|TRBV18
CASSPRNGNTIYF
TGTGCCAGCTCACCCCGGAACGGAAACACCATATATTTT
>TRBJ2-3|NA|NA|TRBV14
CASSSWPRTDTQYF
TGTGCCAGCAGCTCTTGGCCCCGCACAGATACGCAGTATTTT
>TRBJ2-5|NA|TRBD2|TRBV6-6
CASSPAGEETQYF
TGTGCCAGCAGCCCAGCGGGAGAAGAGACCCAGTACTTC
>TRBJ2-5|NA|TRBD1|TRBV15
CATSRDGHRGRQETQYF
TGTGCCACCAGCAGAGATGGGCACAGGGGGCGGCAAGAGACCCAGTACTTC
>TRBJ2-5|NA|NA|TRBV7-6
CASSSLIQETQYF
TGTGCCAGCAGCTCCCTGATCCAAGAGACCCAGTACTTC
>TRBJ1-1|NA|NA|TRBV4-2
CASSRMNTEAFF
TGTGCCAGCAGCCGTATGAACACTGAAGCTTTCTTT
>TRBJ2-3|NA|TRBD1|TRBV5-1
CASSRTGVSTDTQYF
TGCGCCAGCAGCAGGACAGGGGTTAGCACAGATACGCAGTATTTT
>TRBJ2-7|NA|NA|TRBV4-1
CASSQGVGSYEQYF
TGCGCCAGCAGCCAAGGGGTCGGATCCTACGAGCAGTACTTC
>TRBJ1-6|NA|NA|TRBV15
CATSRDRYSPLHF
TGTGCCACCAGCAGAGATCGTTATTCACCCCTCCACTTT
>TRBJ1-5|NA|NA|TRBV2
CAINAGSDSIHQPQHF
TGTGCCATCAACGCGGGCTCTGACTCCATACATCAGCCCCAGCATTTT
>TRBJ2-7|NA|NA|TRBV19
CASRDLYEQYF
TGTGCCAGTAGGGACTTATACGAGCAGTACTTC
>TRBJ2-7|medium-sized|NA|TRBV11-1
CASSSRTATYEQYF
TGTGCCAGCAGCTCAAGGACGGCAACCTACGAGCAGTACTTC
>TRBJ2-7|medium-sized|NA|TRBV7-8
CASSLTGKGNEQYF
TGTGCCAGCAGCTTGACCGGGAAAGGCAACGAGCAGTACTTC
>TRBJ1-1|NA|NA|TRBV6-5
CASSYSGAEGTEAFF
TGTGCCAGCAGTTACTCAGGGGCCGAGGGCACTGAAGCTTTCTTT
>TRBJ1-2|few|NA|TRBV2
CASTTRDNPNYGYTF
TGTGCCAGCACTACCCGGGATAATCCTAACTATGGCTACACCTTC
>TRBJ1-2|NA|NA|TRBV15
CATRDVGASRSYGYTF
TGTGCCACCAGGGACGTGGGGGCCTCGCGGTCCTATGGCTACACCTTC
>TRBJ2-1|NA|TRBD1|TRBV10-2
CASSEPGTGYNEQFF
TGCGCCAGCAGCGAACCCGGGACAGGGTACAATGAGCAGTTCTTC
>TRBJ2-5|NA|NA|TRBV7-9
CASSLAGGRETQYF
TGTGCCAGCAGCTTAGCGGGAGGTCGAGAGACCCAGTACTTC
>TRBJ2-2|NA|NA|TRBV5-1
CASSYGTLGELFF
TGCGCCAGCAGCTACGGAACCCTCGGGGAGCTGTTTTTT
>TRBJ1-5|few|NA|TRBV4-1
CASSQEFGQWDQPQHF
TGCGCCAGCAGCCAAGAGTTCGGACAGTGGGATCAGCCCCAGCATTTT
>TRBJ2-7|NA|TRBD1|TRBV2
CASSVIRGLYEQYF
TGTGCCAGCAGTGTCATCAGGGGGCTGTACGAGCAGTACTTC
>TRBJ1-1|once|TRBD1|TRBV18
CASSPGLSTGRMNTEAFF
TGTGCCAGCTCACCAGGGTTATCGACAGGGAGAATGAACACTGAAGCTTTCTTT
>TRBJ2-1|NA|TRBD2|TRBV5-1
CASSKREGSSYNEQFF
TGCGCCAGCAGCAAGCGGGAGGGGAGCTCCTACAATGAGCAGTTCTTC
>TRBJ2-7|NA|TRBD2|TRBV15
CATSRLAAYEQYF
TGTGCCACCAGCAGACTAGCGGCCTACGAGCAGTACTTC
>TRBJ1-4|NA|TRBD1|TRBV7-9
CASSLSGGAGEKLFF
TGTGCCAGCAGCCTGTCAGGGGGCGCAGGGGAAAAACTGTTTTTT
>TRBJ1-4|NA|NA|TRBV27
CASSSGGANEKLFF
TGTGCCAGCAGTTCCGGGGGCGCGAATGAAAAACTGTTTTTT
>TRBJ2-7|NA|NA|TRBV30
CAWSQGSRDVDEQYF
TGTGCCTGGAGCCAGGGCTCCCGAGATGTCGACGAGCAGTACTTC
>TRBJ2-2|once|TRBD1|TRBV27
CASSFPLGTGSTGELFF
TGTGCCAGCAGTTTTCCCCTAGGGACAGGGAGCACCGGGGAGCTGTTTTTT
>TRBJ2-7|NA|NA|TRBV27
CASSLGIYEQYF
TGTGCCAGCAGTTTAGGGATCTACGAGCAGTACTTC
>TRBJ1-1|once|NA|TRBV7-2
CASSLGAWGRTTEAFF
TGTGCCAGCAGCTTAGGCGCTTGGGGGAGGACCACTGAAGCTTTCTTT
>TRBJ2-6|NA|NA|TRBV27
CASSLLTPVPGANVLTF
TGTGCCAGCAGTTTATTGACCCCAGTTCCTGGGGCCAACGTCCTGACTTTC
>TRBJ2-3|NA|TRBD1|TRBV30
CAWWGQNTDTQYF
TGTGCCTGGTGGGGACAGAACACAGATACGCAGTATTTT
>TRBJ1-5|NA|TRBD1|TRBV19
CASSRDRDQPQHF
TGTGCCAGTAGTAGGGACAGGGATCAGCCCCAGCATTTT
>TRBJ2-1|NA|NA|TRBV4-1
CASSQDWLDNEQFF
TGCGCCAGCAGCCAAGATTGGCTGGACAATGAGCAGTTCTTC
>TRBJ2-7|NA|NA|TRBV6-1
CASSDWGSTSYEQYF
TGTGCCAGCAGTGATTGGGGGTCAACCTCCTACGAGCAGTACTTC
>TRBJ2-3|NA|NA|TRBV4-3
CASSQDGPTQYF
TGCGCCAGCAGCCAAGATGGGCCAACGCAGTATTTT
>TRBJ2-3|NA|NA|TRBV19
CASSPTVDTQYF
TGTGCCAGTAGTCCCACCGTGGATACGCAGTATTTT